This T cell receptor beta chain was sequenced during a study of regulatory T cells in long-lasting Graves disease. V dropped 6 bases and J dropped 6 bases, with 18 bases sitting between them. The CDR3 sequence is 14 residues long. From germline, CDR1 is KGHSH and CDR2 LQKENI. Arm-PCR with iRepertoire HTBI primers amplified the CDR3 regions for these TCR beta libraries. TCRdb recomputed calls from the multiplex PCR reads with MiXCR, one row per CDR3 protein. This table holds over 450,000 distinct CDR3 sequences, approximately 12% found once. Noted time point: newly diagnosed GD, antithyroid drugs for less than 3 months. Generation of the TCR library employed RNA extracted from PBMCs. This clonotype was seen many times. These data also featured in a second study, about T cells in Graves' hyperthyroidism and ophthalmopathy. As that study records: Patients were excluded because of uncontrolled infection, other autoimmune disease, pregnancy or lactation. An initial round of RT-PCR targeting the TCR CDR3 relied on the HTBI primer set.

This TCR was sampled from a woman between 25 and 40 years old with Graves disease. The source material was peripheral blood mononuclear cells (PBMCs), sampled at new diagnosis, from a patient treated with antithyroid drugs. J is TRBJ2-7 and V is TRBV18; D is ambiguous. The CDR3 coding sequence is TGTGCCAGCTCGGGTGGCCTTAGGTCCCTCGAGCAGTACTTC. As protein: CASSGGLRSLEQYF. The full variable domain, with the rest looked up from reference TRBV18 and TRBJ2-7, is NAGVMQNPRHLVRRRGQEARLRCSPMKGHSHVYWYRQLPEEGLKFMVYLQKENIIDESGMPKERFSAEFPKEGPSILRIQQVVRGDSAAYFCASSGGLRSLEQYFGPGTRLTVT.